These T cell receptor beta chains were read from a single sample in a study of shared clonotypes between healthy human individuals. Method: immunoSEQ multiplex PCR; TCRdb's copy keeps in-frame clones and lacks some. The table lists around 610,000 clones, 96% of them singletons. The sequencing sample was made of naive CD8+ T cells sorted from blood. These receptors were taken from a woman in her twenties or thirties in good health. The CDR3 runs from the conserved cysteine through the conserved F or W. D genes are given only for firm matches. The listing skips clone size in some rows; elsewhere it reads once, few, many or a size class.

abundance	v_gene	j_gene	d_gene	CDR3nt	CDR3aa
NA	TRBV6-1	TRBJ2-7	TRBD1	TGTGCCAGCAGTATGACAGGGTCGGACTACGAGCAGTACTTC	CASSMTGSDYEQYF
NA	TRBV19	TRBJ2-1	NA	TGTGCCAGTAGTATCGGAGGTGAGCAGTTCTTC	CASSIGGEQFF
NA	TRBV7-6	TRBJ2-3	TRBD2	TGTGCCAGCAGCCCGACGCTGCGGGAGGGCCTTCCAGCAGATACGCAGTATTTT	CASSPTLREGLPADTQYF
NA	TRBV5-6	TRBJ2-5	NA	TGTGCCAGCAGCTTCGGAGCCCAAGAGACCCAGTACTTC	CASSFGAQETQYF
NA	TRBV5-1	TRBJ2-7	NA	TGCGCCAGCAGCCCGGTTGGGCAGGGGACCTACGAGCAGTACTTC	CASSPVGQGTYEQYF
NA	TRBV9	TRBJ2-2	NA	TGTGCCAGCAGGGGTAATAGCCGAGGCACCGGGGAGCTGTTTTTT	CASRGNSRGTGELFF
NA	TRBV5-4	TRBJ2-2	NA	TGTGCCAGCACCCCCGGGAACACCGGGGAGCTGTTTTTT	CASTPGNTGELFF
NA	TRBV5-1	TRBJ1-1	TRBD1	TGCGCCAGCAGCTCCCCCGGACAGGGGATCACTGAAGCTTTCTTT	CASSSPGQGITEAFF
NA	TRBV5-1	TRBJ2-7	NA	TGCGCCAGCAGCTTGGTTAGTAGCTACTACGAGCAGTACTTC	CASSLVSSYYEQYF
once	TRBV27	TRBJ1-5	NA	TGTGCCAGCAGCCAAAACGGGGGGGGATTTCAGCCCCAGCATTTT	CASSQNGGGFQPQHF
NA	TRBV4-1	TRBJ1-6	NA	TGCGCCAGCAGCCAGGACAGCTCCTATAATTCACCCCTCCACTTT	CASSQDSSYNSPLHF
NA	TRBV27	TRBJ2-5	TRBD2	TGTGCCAGCAGGACTAGCGGGGGAATAGAGACCCAGTACTTC	CASRTSGGIETQYF
once	TRBV30	TRBJ1-5	NA	TGTGCCTGGAGTGTTGGCGGCAATCAGCCCCAGCATTTT	CAWSVGGNQPQHF
once	TRBV28	TRBJ2-7	NA	TGTGCCAGCAGCTACGCGCAGGGTGGGGGCTACGAGCAGTACTTC	CASSYAQGGGYEQYF
NA	TRBV5-6	TRBJ1-5	NA	TGTGCCAGCAGCTCACGGAATCAGCCCCAGCATTTT	CASSSRNQPQHF
NA	TRBV2	TRBJ1-4	NA	TGTGCCAGCAGCGTCTGGGGACATAATGAAAAACTGTTTTTT	CASSVWGHNEKLFF
NA	TRBV4-1	TRBJ1-1	NA	TGCGCCAGCAGCCTCATAAGTGCTGGCGATGAAGCTTTCTTT	CASSLISAGDEAFF
NA	TRBV9	TRBJ2-1	NA	TGTGCCAGCAGCTCTAGCTGGGCCAATGAGCAGTTCTTC	CASSSSWANEQFF
once	TRBV5-1	TRBJ1-3	TRBD1	TGCGCCAGCAGCTGGACAGGGATTGGAAACACCATATATTTT	CASSWTGIGNTIYF
NA	TRBV28	TRBJ2-1	NA	TGTGCCAGCGGGAGGCATTACCCATCCTACAATGAGCAGTTCTTC	CASGRHYPSYNEQFF
NA	TRBV27	TRBJ1-3	TRBD1	TGTGCCAGCAGTTACAGGGGGACATCTGGAAACACCATATATTTT	CASSYRGTSGNTIYF
NA	TRBV7-3	TRBJ2-1	TRBD2	TGTGCCAGCAGCAGTGGACTAGCGGGAGGCGCGAACTACAATGAGCAGTTCTTC	CASSSGLAGGANYNEQFF
NA	TRBV27	TRBJ2-7	TRBD1	TGTGCCAGCAGTTTCCGGGACAGCCCCTACGAGCAGTACTTC	CASSFRDSPYEQYF
NA	TRBV6-1	TRBJ2-1	TRBD2	TGTGCCACCCTCCCTAGCGGATCCTACAATGAGCAGTTCTTC	CATLPSGSYNEQFF
NA	TRBV2	TRBJ1-1	NA	TGTGCCAGCACAAGGGATGGTAAGTCCACTGAAGCTTTCTTT	CASTRDGKSTEAFF
NA	TRBV7-9	TRBJ1-2	TRBD1	TGTGCCAGCACCCTACCCGCCGACAGGGGGCGAGGAGGCTACACCTTC	CASTLPADRGRGGYTF
NA	TRBV27	TRBJ2-7	NA	TGTGCCAGCTCACTCGGGGCTCTAAACGAGCAGTACTTC	CASSLGALNEQYF
NA	TRBV29-1	TRBJ2-1	NA	TGCAGCGTAGGTGAGCAGTTCTTC	CSVGEQFF
NA	TRBV19	TRBJ2-1	NA	TGTGCCAGTAGTATTCCGACAAGCAGCGGTGAGCAGTTCTTC	CASSIPTSSGEQFF
NA	TRBV29-1	TRBJ2-2	TRBD2	TGCAGCGTTGAAGGGCTAGCGGGTGACACCGGGGAGCTGTTTTTT	CSVEGLAGDTGELFF
NA	TRBV6-1	TRBJ2-4	NA	TGTGCCAGCAGTGAAGAAAGGGGAAGGGGAGCCAAAAACATTCAGTACTTC	CASSEERGRGAKNIQYF
NA	TRBV6-1	TRBJ1-3	NA	TGTGCCAGCAGTGAGGGGGGCTCTGGAAACACCATATATTTT	CASSEGGSGNTIYF
NA	TRBV7-8	TRBJ2-3	NA	TGTGCCAGCAGCGCCTGTGAGCTCCCTAGGCGAGATACGCAGTATTTT	CASSACELPRRDTQYF
NA	TRBV11-2	TRBJ2-3	NA	TGTGCCAGCAGCGGTCCTAGCACAGATACGCAGTATTTT	CASSGPSTDTQYF
NA	TRBV7-9	TRBJ2-1	NA	TGTGCCAGCAGCTTGCATGGGAATGAGCAGTTCTTC	CASSLHGNEQFF
NA	TRBV29-1	TRBJ2-3	TRBD2	TGCAGCGTAGGGGGGGGACGACTAGCGGGAGAGAGCACAGATACGCAGTATTTT	CSVGGGRLAGESTDTQYF
NA	TRBV7-9	TRBJ2-3	NA	TGTGCCAGCAGCTTAGCCGTCGGAAGCACAGATACGCAGTATTTT	CASSLAVGSTDTQYF
NA	TRBV9	TRBJ2-3	TRBD1	TGTGCCAGCAGCGTAGATGGTTGGACAGGGGGCCCCACAGATACGCAGTATTTT	CASSVDGWTGGPTDTQYF
NA	TRBV28	TRBJ2-3	NA	TGTGCCAGCAGTCCCAGTACAGATACGCAGTATTTT	CASSPSTDTQYF
NA	TRBV6-6	TRBJ1-2	NA	TGTGCCAGCAGTTACCCGAGGGTGGAGGGTGGGGGCTACACCTTC	CASSYPRVEGGGYTF
NA	TRBV11-2	TRBJ2-2	TRBD1	TGTGCCAGCAGCCCCACACCGACAGGGGGGACCGGGGAGCTGTTTTTT	CASSPTPTGGTGELFF
NA	TRBV7-2	TRBJ2-7	TRBD2	TGTGCCAGCAGAGGACTAGCGGGACAGACCTACGAGCAGTACTTC	CASRGLAGQTYEQYF
NA	TRBV27	TRBJ2-7	TRBD1	TGTGCCAGCAGTACCTCGGACAGGGGAAACGAGCAGTACTTC	CASSTSDRGNEQYF
NA	TRBV28	TRBJ2-4	NA	TGTGCCAGCAGTTTCAGGCAGGGTGAAGCCAAAAACATTCAGTACTTT	CASSFRQGEAKNIQYF
NA	TRBV6-5	TRBJ1-2	NA	TGTGCCAGCACGCTCGGCACTTACTATGGCTACACCTTC	CASTLGTYYGYTF
once	TRBV6-5	TRBJ1-1	NA	TGTGCCAGCAGTTACGGGGCGACGGTGCTCCCCCTTGAAGCTTTCTTT	CASSYGATVLPLEAFF
once	TRBV4-1	TRBJ2-5	TRBD1	TGCGCCAGCAGCCAAGTGGGGACAGGGGTTTCGCAAGAGACCCAGTACTTC	CASSQVGTGVSQETQYF
NA	TRBV2	TRBJ1-5	TRBD1	TGTGCCAGCAGTAGCCCAGGGGGCCATCGTAATCAGCCCCAGCATTTT	CASSSPGGHRNQPQHF
NA	TRBV7-7	TRBJ2-6	NA	TGTGCCAGCAGCACTCAACCAGTGCCACAAAGTCGGGCCAACGTCCTGACTTTC	CASSTQPVPQSRANVLTF
NA	TRBV27	TRBJ2-3	NA	TGTGCCAGCAGTTACCAGGGCCCCCGAGGAGCAGATACGCAGTATTTT	CASSYQGPRGADTQYF
NA	TRBV5-4	TRBJ1-1	NA	TGTGCCAGCAGCTTTGCGTCTGAAGCTTTCTTT	CASSFASEAFF
NA	TRBV5-6	TRBJ2-7	NA	TGTGCCAGCAGCTTGGGGGCGGAGAACTACGAGCAGTACTTC	CASSLGAENYEQYF
NA	TRBV6-5	TRBJ1-6	NA	TGTGCCAGCAGTTACTCGAGCTCCTATAATTCACCCCTCCACTTT	CASSYSSSYNSPLHF
few	TRBV4-2	TRBJ1-5	NA	TGTGCCAGCAGCCAAGAAAGGGAAAATCAGCCCCAGCATTTT	CASSQERENQPQHF
NA	TRBV27	TRBJ2-7	TRBD1	TGTGCCAGCAGTTTAGGACAGGGGGCCTACGAGCAGTACTTC	CASSLGQGAYEQYF
NA	TRBV4-1	TRBJ2-7	TRBD2	TGCGCCAGCAGCCACCTACTAGCGGGAGTCCGTGAGCAGTACTTC	CASSHLLAGVREQYF
NA	TRBV5-4	TRBJ2-7	NA	TGTGCCAGCAGCCTTGGGGGATACGAGCAGTACTTC	CASSLGGYEQYF